A single sample gave rise to the 29 T cell receptor beta chains below, sequenced in a study of spatial heterogeneity in lung cancer (dated by TCRdb to between 2019 and 2020). Library creation used 5' RACE. TCRdb lists the instrument as NextSeq 500. The raw public data were reprocessed by TCRdb itself: fastp quality trimming at Q25, MiXCR clonotype calling, in-frame beta chains only. Records with the same CDR3 protein are collapsed into one entry carrying the most frequent genes and DNA. This sample lists about 44,000 distinct CDR3 sequences; about an eighth were detected once. The ten largest clones take up 55% to 65% of the sample. Reading the label with the study, this specimen's time point is: sample taken at primary tumor resection. Without any cell sorting, TCR sequencing was performed on whole RNA extracted either from tumor and nontumor lung tissue or from cryopreserved PBMC samples. This sample comprised PBMCs, obtained at surgery. These receptors were collected from a male donor with early-stage non-small cell lung cancer.

This clonotype showed up many times. The chain employs TRBV7-2 and TRBJ2-3; 10 nucleotides match TRBD2. Germline CDR1 is SGHTA and CDR2 is FQGNSA. After removal of 5 bases from V and 3 bases from J, the junction contained 5 bases not matched to a gene. The CDR3 totals 15 residues. CDR3 amino acids: CASSAGTSETDTQYF. The DNA for the CDR3 is TGTGCCAGCAGCGCGGGGACTAGCGAGACAGATACGCAGTATTTT.

This clonotype was counted ten times or more. The rearrangement links TRBV5-1 to TRBJ1-2; 10 bases line up with TRBD1. The CDR3 is made up of 15 amino acids. Per the germline V gene, CDR1 is SGHRS and CDR2 is YFSETQ. The ends lost 2 bases at V and 7 bases at J; junction bases unmatched: 8. The CDR3 here is CASSFSGQGMAGYTF. The CDR3 nucleotides are TGCGCCAGCAGCTTCTCGGGACAGGGGATGGCTGGCTACACCTTC. Together with reference TRBV5-1 and TRBJ1-2, the CDR3 gives the full variable domain: KAGVTQTPRYLIKTRGQQVTLSCSPISGHRSVSWYQQTPGQGLQFLFEYFSETQRNKGNFPGRFSGRQFSNSRSEMNVSTLELGDSALYLCASSFSGQGMAGYTFGSGTRLTVV.

This clonotype was seen many times. The chain uses TRBV20-1 and TRBJ2-7; TRBD2 matches at 7 bases. Germline V CDR1 and CDR2: DFQATT, SNEGSKA (reference sequence). After removal of 2 bases from V and 9 bases from J, the junction contained 10 bases not matched to a gene. The CDR3 length is 13 residues. The DNA of the CDR3 is TGCAGTGCTAGATCCAGCGGGGCTGGGAGGCAGTACTTC. Amino acids: CSARSSGAGRQYF.

There are many counts of this clonotype. This rearrangement joins TRBV6-5 to TRBJ2-3; D remains unclear. Germline assignment: CDR1 MNHEY and CDR2 SVGAGI. The CDR3 has 13 amino acids. Trimming stripped 2 bases from V and 5 bases from J, with 8 bases between. CDR3 coding DNA: TGTGCCAGCAGTTACCCAGAACGAGATACGCAGTATTTT. Amino acids: CASSYPERDTQYF.

This clonotype was seen a handful of times. The chain couples TRBV5-1 to TRBJ2-5; 7 nucleotides match TRBD2. CDR1 and CDR2 from the germline V gene are SGHRS and YFSETQ. The CDR3 is 14 residues long. After removal of 4 bases from V and 3 bases from J, the junction contained 6 bases not matched to a gene. This chain's CDR3 is CASSPSAGEETQYF. Here the CDR3 DNA reads TGCGCCAGCAGCCCCTCGGCGGGGGAAGAGACCCAGTACTTC.

This clonotype was seen ten or more times. This chain uses TRBV5-6 with TRBJ1-5, with D unresolved. Germline CDR1 SGHDT, CDR2 YYEEEE. The V gene lost 2 bases and the J gene lost 6 bases, with 24 bases spanning the gap. The CDR3 is 18 amino acids. This CDR3 reads CASSLSMGISGSRQPQHF. CDR3 sequence (DNA): TGTGCCAGCAGCTTATCTATGGGGATTTCAGGATCCCGTCAGCCCCAGCATTTT. The variable domain in full, completed from reference TRBV5-6 and TRBJ1-5, reads DAGVTQSPTHLIKTRGQQVTLRCSPKSGHDTVSWYQQALGQGPQFIFQYYEEEERQRGNFPDRFSGHQFPNYSSELNVNALLLGDSALYLCASSLSMGISGSRQPQHFGDGTRLSIL.

This clonotype appeared a few times. This chain connects TRBV23-1 to TRBJ2-7, with D possibly matching TRBD2 (5 bases). TRBV23-1 is flagged as an ORF with uncertain function. There are 15 residues in the CDR3. With 7 bases removed from V and 0 bases from J, the gap between germline ends came to 16 bases. CDR3: CASTPDGGFSYEQYF. DNA for the CDR3: TGCGCCAGCACCCCTGACGGAGGATTCTCCTACGAGCAGTACTTC.

This clonotype was counted a few times. This chain links TRBV20-1 with TRBJ2-7; maybe TRBD1 (6 bases). Germline lookup yields CDR1 DFQATT and CDR2 SNEGSKA (reference sequence). This CDR3 is 14 amino acids long. V shed 0 bases and J shed 4 bases, with 13 bases lying between them. In DNA form, the CDR3 reads TGCAGTGCTAGAGACCTCAGGGGCGGTTACGAGCAGTACTTC. Protein product: CSARDLRGGYEQYF.

The genes are TRBV4-3 and TRBJ1-1; D unclear. The germline V and J ends were trimmed by 1 base and 0 bases, with 9 bases remaining between them. From germline, CDR1 is LGHNA and CDR2 YSLEER. This CDR3 comprises 15 residues. The CDR3 DNA is TGCGCCAGCAGCCAAGGGATCGGGCTGAACACTGAAGCTTTCTTT. Protein product: CASSQGIGLNTEAFF.

This clonotype was detected ten times or more. A read error may produce the germline difference seen at one junction end. V is TRBV7-9 and J is TRBJ1-1, with D hard to call. The CDR3 sequence is 13 residues long. The V gene's germline CDR1 is SEHNR and CDR2 FQNEAQ (reference sequence). In nucleotides, the CDR3 is TGTGCCAGCAGCTTAGCGACGAACGCTGAAGCTTTCTTT. This sequence encodes CASSLATNAEAFF.

The chain couples TRBV27 to TRBJ2-1; tentatively, D is TRBD2 (6 bases). Trimming stripped 6 bases from V and 5 bases from J, with 17 bases between. The CDR3 has 15 residues. The germline V gene encodes CDR1 MNHEY and CDR2 SMNVEV (reference sequence). Written as DNA, the CDR3 is TGTGCCAGCAGATTCAGGCGGGGAGAGAACAATGAGCAGTTCTTC. Its translation: CASRFRRGENNEQFF.

This clonotype was recorded at least ten times. V and J are TRBV3-1 and TRBJ2-3; no clear D. In germline, CDR1 is LGHDT, CDR2 YNNKEL (reference sequence). Trimming took 4 bases from V and 0 from J, leaving 8 bases between them. This CDR3 is 14 amino acids long. CDR3 DNA sequence: TGTGCCAGCAGCCCGAAGAAGAGCACAGATACGCAGTATTTT. Amino acids: CASSPKKSTDTQYF.

There are many counts of this clonotype. V gene TRBV7-2 combines with J gene TRBJ2-3, with D hard to call. Germline V gene lookup returns CDR1 SGHTA and CDR2 FQGNSA. Trimming took 3 bases from V and 7 from J, leaving 5 bases between them. The CDR3 runs to 11 residues. The CDR3 nucleotides read TGTGCCAGCAGCTTGGGATATACGCAGTATTTT. Translation gives CASSLGYTQYF.

The chain uses TRBV14 and TRBJ1-1, with D uncertain. The V gene's germline CDR1 is SGHDN and CDR2 FVKESK. The CDR3 extends over 14 amino acids. V dropped 4 bases and J dropped 8 bases, with 17 bases sitting between them. The CDR3 is CASSLQRASNEAFF. The CDR3 DNA is TGTGCCAGCAGCCTCCAGCGGGCCTCCAACGAAGCTTTCTTT.

This clonotype has a handful of counts. The V and J genes are TRBV5-6 and TRBJ1-1, with D unclear. This CDR3 comprises 14 residues. Trimming took off 7 bases at V and 3 bases at J, with 16 bases between the two ends. CDR1 SGHDT and CDR2 YYEEEE come from the germline V gene. The CDR3 bases are TGTGCCAGCGGTCGGGCGTACGGGGACACTGAAGCTTTCTTT. Amino acid sequence: CASGRAYGDTEAFF. Full variable domain (remainder filled in from reference TRBV5-6 and TRBJ1-1): DAGVTQSPTHLIKTRGQQVTLRCSPKSGHDTVSWYQQALGQGPQFIFQYYEEEERQRGNFPDRFSGHQFPNYSSELNVNALLLGDSALYLCASGRAYGDTEAFFGQGTRLTVV.

V and J are TRBV13 and TRBJ1-5; perhaps TRBD1 as D (5 bases). This CDR3 has 14 residues. Trimming left V 3 bases short and J 0 bases short, with 6 bases between. Germline assignment: CDR1 PRHDT and CDR2 FYEKMQ (reference sequence). The CDR3, as DNA: TGTGCCAGCAGCTTCAGGGATAGCAATCAGCCCCAGCATTTT. Its protein product is CASSFRDSNQPQHF.

The rearrangement links TRBV29-1 to TRBJ1-5; D unclear. Trimming shortened V by 4 bases and J by 0 bases, and 10 bases separated the two germline ends. Germline CDR1 reads SQVTM; CDR2 reads ANQGSEA. This CDR3 region has 14 residues. CDR3 loop: CSVAGGNSNQPQHF. The CDR3 region has the DNA TGCAGCGTTGCCGGTGGGAATAGCAATCAGCCCCAGCATTTT.

This clonotype showed up just a few times. Mismatch with germline at one junction end may stem from a read error. V usage is TRBV7-7 and J usage is TRBJ2-1, with 8 bases that match TRBD2. The CDR3 spans 15 residues. The V gene's germline CDR1 is SSHAT and CDR2 FNYEAQ (reference sequence). The CDR3 DNA is TGTGCTAGCAGCCAGACTAGCGCCTCCTACAATGAGCAGTTCTTC. Translated, it gives CASSQTSASYNEQFF. Combining the CDR3 with reference TRBV7-7 and TRBJ2-1 gives the whole variable domain GAGVSQSPRYKVTKRGQDVTLRCDPISSHATLYWYQQALGQGPEFLTYFNYEAQPDKSGLPSDRFSAERPEGSISTLTIQRTEQRDSAMYRCASSQTSASYNEQFFGPGTRLTVL.

This clonotype came up a few times. V and J are TRBV25-1 and TRBJ2-2; maybe TRBD1 (6 bases). The CDR3 runs to 21 residues. Germline assignment: CDR1 MGHDK and CDR2 SYGVNS. Trimming took off 1 base at V and 4 bases at J, with 28 bases between the two ends. CDR3 in amino acids: CASSEFGKMFQGQGSTGELFF. The CDR3, as DNA: TGTGCCAGCAGTGAATTTGGCAAAATGTTTCAGGGGCAGGGGAGCACCGGGGAGCTGTTTTTT.

The V gene is TRBV5-6, the J gene TRBJ1-5; the D gene is possibly TRBD1 (5 bases). V was clipped by 0 bases and J by 9 bases, with 16 bases between them. The V gene's germline CDR1 is SGHDT and CDR2 YYEEEE. The CDR3 contains 15 residues. CDR3 amino acids: CASSLGSTPGRPQHF. CDR3 nucleotide sequence: TGTGCCAGCAGCTTGGGTTCGACCCCGGGACGGCCCCAGCATTTT.

This clonotype was found a few times. This chain uses TRBV29-1 with TRBJ2-3; 8 nucleotides match TRBD1. Germline V gene data show CDR1 as SQVTM and CDR2 as ANQGSEA. This CDR3 region has 12 residues. After removal of 8 bases from V and 4 bases from J, the junction contained 5 bases not matched to a gene. The CDR3 DNA is TGCAGCACCCGACAGGGGCCAGATACGCAGTATTTT. Its translation is CSTRQGPDTQYF.

This sequence joins TRBV5-1 and TRBJ1-5, with no clear D. CDR1 and CDR2 (germline): SGHRS, YFSETQ. Trimming shortened V by 0 bases and J by 3 bases, and 10 bases separated the two germline ends. The CDR3 sequence is 15 residues long. This chain's CDR3 is CASSLGVQVNQPQHF. Written as DNA, the CDR3 is TGCGCCAGCAGCTTGGGGGTGCAGGTCAATCAGCCCCAGCATTTT.

This clonotype turned up a few times. The J gene is TRBJ1-4, the V gene TRBV6-2 or TRBV6-3, with 9 nucleotides matching TRBD1. Germline V lookup: CDR1 MNHEY, CDR2 SVGEGT. The junction had 11 bases not matched to a gene; V was cut back by 10 bases and J by 8 bases. This CDR3 has 14 residues. CDR3 loop: CATRTGTGNEKLFF. DNA of the CDR3: TGTGCCACCCGGACCGGGACAGGGAACGAAAAACTGTTTTTT.

This clonotype was detected a few times. This chain joins TRBV7-3 and TRBJ2-1; possibly TRBD2 for D (5 bases). The V and J ends lost 7 bases and 0 bases respectively, with 13 bases between them. Germline V gene sequence: CDR1 SGHTA, CDR2 FQGTGA. The CDR3 is made up of 15 amino acids. CDR3 bases: TGTGCCAGCACACATAGCGCCAGCTCCTACAATGAGCAGTTCTTC. Amino acid sequence: CASTHSASSYNEQFF.

The chain combines TRBV2 with TRBJ1-4; D not resolved. Germline V CDR1 and CDR2: SNHLY, FYNNEI. Trimming took off 6 bases at V and 2 bases at J, with 10 bases between the two ends. This CDR3 is built from 14 residues. The CDR3 here is CASSPEQTNEKLFF. DNA of the CDR3: TGTGCCAGCAGCCCCGAGCAGACTAATGAAAAACTGTTTTTT.

This clonotype came up many times. The chain couples TRBV29-1 to TRBJ1-5; no firm D call. The CDR3 has 14 amino acids. Per the germline V gene, CDR1 is SQVTM and CDR2 is ANQGSEA. Trimming took 6 bases from V and 0 from J, leaving 12 bases between them. The CDR3 here is CSVTLSNSNQPQHF. The CDR3 DNA is TGCAGCGTGACCCTGTCAAATAGCAATCAGCCCCAGCATTTT. The whole variable domain, filled in from reference TRBV29-1 and TRBJ1-5, reads SAVISQKPSRDICQRGTSLTIQCQVDSQVTMMFWYRQQPGQSLTLIATANQGSEATYESGFVIDKFPISRPNLTFSTLTVSNMSPEDSSIYLCSVTLSNSNQPQHFGDGTRLSIL.

In this sample, this clonotype turned up a few times. The V and J genes are TRBV27 and TRBJ2-7; 7 bases match TRBD2. V shed 6 bases, J shed 5 bases, and the junction held 13 bases outside the gene matches. The V gene's germline CDR1 is MNHEY and CDR2 SMNVEV (reference sequence). This CDR3 spans 15 amino acids. CDR3 coding DNA: TGTGCCAGCAGGCCCATCAGCCGTCGGGGGGACGAGCAGTACTTC. Its protein is CASRPISRRGDEQYF.

In its sample, this clonotype was seen many times. The V gene is TRBV28, the J gene TRBJ1-5; unclear D gene. The V end was cut by 2 bases, the J end by 4 bases, with 12 bases between. This CDR3 has 15 residues. Germline V gives CDR1 MDHEN, CDR2 SYDVKM. CDR3 sequence reads: CASSLEGRLNQPQHF. The CDR3 DNA sequence: TGTGCCAGCAGTTTAGAGGGCAGGCTTAATCAGCCCCAGCATTTT.

This clonotype was counted only a few times. The chain recombines TRBV5-1 with TRBJ2-5; TRBD2 aligns across 11 bases. Trimming took 4 bases from V and 1 from J; bases not matched to a gene: 18. The CDR3 has 20 residues. Germline V gives CDR1 SGHRS, CDR2 YFSETQ. In DNA, the CDR3 is TGCGCCAGCAGCCCGACCGGGACTAGCGGTAGTGAGGGGTTCCAAGAGACCCAGTACTTC. This codes for CASSPTGTSGSEGFQETQYF. Combining the CDR3 with reference TRBV5-1 and TRBJ2-5 gives the whole variable domain KAGVTQTPRYLIKTRGQQVTLSCSPISGHRSVSWYQQTPGQGLQFLFEYFSETQRNKGNFPGRFSGRQFSNSRSEMNVSTLELGDSALYLCASSPTGTSGSEGFQETQYFGPGTRLLVL.